This T cell receptor (beta chain) was sequenced in a study of vaccination effects on CD4 cells after COVID-19. Trimming removed 1 base from V and 3 bases from J, with 9 bases in between. CDR3 length equals 14 residues. Germline loops: CDR1 LGHNA, CDR2 YNFKEQ. ViraFEST used viral peptide pools to expand antigen-specific CD4+ T cells before sequencing. The culture ran for 10 days before CD4+ T cells were isolated. Each participant received a vaccine that was either BNT162b2 or mRNA-1273, given as two doses. Previously uninfected by SARS-CoV-2, the vaccine recipients also showed negative nucleocapsid antibodies. This clone was detected once. Its matching antigen is unknown. Points from the study as a whole: There was marked clonal contraction among infection- and vaccine-induced clones late after vaccination.

Assay used: immunoSEQ multiplex PCR; TCRdb lists only in-frame clones, some missing. The sample shows under 85,000 clones, about three quarters of them seen only once. The source material was CD4+ T cells from PBMCs cultured with HCoV-OC43 spike peptides, sampled after COVID-19 vaccination. Sample subset: HCoV-OC43 spike overlapping peptide pool stimulation. The rearrangement links TRBV4-2 to TRBJ1-2, with unresolved D. The TCR comes from a human donor who received a COVID-19 vaccine. CDR3 nucleotides: TGTGCCAGCAGCCAAGTCGGTGTGGACTATGGCTACACCTTC. It encodes CASSQVGVDYGYTF.